A selection of T cell receptor beta chains follows, all from one sample in a study of graft-versus-host responses after intestinal transplantation. TCRdb's table, derived via immunoSEQ multiplex PCR, lists solely in-frame clones and lacks some. The sample gives some 15,000 clones, just under 70% of which show up once; 20% to 30% is in the top ten. The specimen was ileum tissue, collected about 680 days after intestinal transplantation. These receptors were taken from a human patient who received an intestinal transplant, so some T cells may come from the graft donor. Both conserved end residues are part of each CDR3. A D gene is named only where the DNA matches it firmly. Size tells how often a clone was seen (once, few, many) or the class of an expanded clone, and some rows leave it out.

V gene	clone size	D gene	J gene	CDR3 DNA	CDR3 protein
TRBV9	.	.	TRBJ2-3	TGTGCCAGCAGCGTCATATTCACAGATACGCAGTATTTT	CASSVIFTDTQYF
TRBV28	.	TRBD1	TRBJ1-5	TGTGCCAGCAGTTTATTAGGGGGCGGCAATCAGCCCCAGCATTTT	CASSLLGGGNQPQHF
TRBV27	.	.	TRBJ2-1	TGTGCCAGCAGTTTAGGCAATGAGCAGTTCTTC	CASSLGNEQFF
TRBV9	.	TRBD2	TRBJ2-1	TGTGCCAGCAGCGTAGGTGACGGGAGGTGGAATGAGCAGTTCTTC	CASSVGDGRWNEQFF
TRBV6-5	.	TRBD2	TRBJ2-7	TGTGCCAGCAGTTACTCGGGCGGGAGCGTGTACGAGCAGTACTTC	CASSYSGGSVYEQYF
TRBV6-5	.	.	TRBJ2-1	TGTGCCAGCAGGTCCCTCGGGGGGCCCTACAATGAGCAGTTCTTC	CASRSLGGPYNEQFF
TRBV6-1	.	.	TRBJ1-5	TGTGCCAGCCGAAAGGACGAGGGGAATCAGCCCCAGCATTTT	CASRKDEGNQPQHF
TRBV7-2	few	.	TRBJ1-3	TGTGCCAGCAGCTTAGCACTGAGCTCTGGAAACACCATATATTTT	CASSLALSSGNTIYF
TRBV5-3	.	TRBD1	TRBJ2-7	TGTGCCAGCAGCTTTAATGGGCAGGGGGCGAACGAGCAGTACTTC	CASSFNGQGANEQYF
TRBV5-1	.	TRBD1	TRBJ2-1	TGCGCCAGCAGCCATGGGCAGGGGGCGTACAATGAGCAGTTCTTC	CASSHGQGAYNEQFF
TRBV6-1	.	.	TRBJ1-1	TGTGCCAGCAGTGCGCAAGGGACAACTTCTGAAGCTTTCTTT	CASSAQGTTSEAFF
TRBV4-2	.	.	TRBJ1-5	TGTGCCAGCAGCCAAGATAGTAGGTCCAATCAGCCCCAGCATTTT	CASSQDSRSNQPQHF
TRBV28	.	.	TRBJ1-1	TGTGCCAGCAGTTTACCTCCTCTCGGGCCCGCTGAAGCTTTCTTT	CASSLPPLGPAEAFF
TRBV5-1	.	.	TRBJ1-1	TGCGCCAGCAGCTTGGGAGAGAACACTGAAGCTTTCTTT	CASSLGENTEAFF
TRBV19	.	.	TRBJ1-6	TGTGCCAGTAGGGATCTACCGGGACGGGGTTCCTATAATTCACCCCTCCACTTT	CASRDLPGRGSYNSPLHF
TRBV6-5	.	.	TRBJ1-1	TGTGCCAGCAGTTACGACCCTTTGAACACTGAAGCTTTCTTT	CASSYDPLNTEAFF
TRBV28	.	.	TRBJ1-6	TGTGCCAGCAGTTTATACATCTATAATTCACCCCTCCACTTT	CASSLYIYNSPLHF
TRBV5-4	.	.	TRBJ1-2	TGTGCCAGCAGCTTCCGGGACATAAACTATGGCTACACCTTC	CASSFRDINYGYTF
TRBV6-1	.	.	TRBJ1-5	TGTGCCAGCAGTGAGAGGAGCGGGGGGGCTAGTTACCAGCCCCAGCATTTT	CASSERSGGASYQPQHF
TRBV23-1	.	.	TRBJ2-1	TGCGCCAGCAAGGGCGGGTCCCCGAGATTTTACAATGAGCAGTTCTTC	CASKGGSPRFYNEQFF
TRBV20-1	.	.	TRBJ2-3	TGCAGTTCTGGGGCCTCAGAGACGCAGTATTTT	CSSGASETQYF
TRBV5-1	.	.	TRBJ1-1	TGCGCCAGCAGGGGGAACCGGGAAAACACTGAAGCTTTCTTT	CASRGNRENTEAFF
TRBV7-2	.	TRBD1	TRBJ1-1	TGTGCCAGCAGCTTAGAGGGGGCGAACACTGAAGCTTTCTTT	CASSLEGANTEAFF
TRBV7-9	.	TRBD2	TRBJ2-1	TGTGCCAGCAGTCCCCGAGGGGCTAGCGGGGGGGCAGTGGATGAGCAGTTCTTC	CASSPRGASGGAVDEQFF
TRBV19	once	TRBD1	TRBJ1-6	TGTGCCAGTAGGGATCTACCGGGACAGGGTTCCTATAATTCACCCCTCCACTTT	CASRDLPGQGSYNSPLHF
TRBV6-5	.	.	TRBJ1-2	TGTGCCAGCAGTCCCTTTTCTAAGGGTAACTATGGCTACACCTTC	CASSPFSKGNYGYTF
TRBV23-1	once	.	TRBJ2-7	TGCGCCAGCAGTCAATTTCAGGAGAAAACCTACGAGCAGTACTTC	CASSQFQEKTYEQYF
TRBV7-8	.	.	TRBJ2-7	TGTGCCAGCGGGGATAAGATTTCCTACGAGCAGTACTTC	CASGDKISYEQYF
TRBV4-1	.	.	TRBJ1-1	TGCGCCAGCAGCCAAGGGCGGGAGGGCACTGAAGCTTTCTTT	CASSQGREGTEAFF
TRBV5-4	.	TRBD2	TRBJ2-7	TGTGCCAGCAGCTTGGGTCCGGCGGGAGATTACGAGCAGTACTTC	CASSLGPAGDYEQYF
TRBV6-6	.	TRBD1	TRBJ2-7	TGTGCCAGCAGCCCTAGACAGGGGGCTCATGAGCAGTACTTC	CASSPRQGAHEQYF
TRBV7-6	few	.	TRBJ2-1	TGTGCCAGCAGCTTAGGGGGGCTCTACAATGAGCAGTTCTTC	CASSLGGLYNEQFF